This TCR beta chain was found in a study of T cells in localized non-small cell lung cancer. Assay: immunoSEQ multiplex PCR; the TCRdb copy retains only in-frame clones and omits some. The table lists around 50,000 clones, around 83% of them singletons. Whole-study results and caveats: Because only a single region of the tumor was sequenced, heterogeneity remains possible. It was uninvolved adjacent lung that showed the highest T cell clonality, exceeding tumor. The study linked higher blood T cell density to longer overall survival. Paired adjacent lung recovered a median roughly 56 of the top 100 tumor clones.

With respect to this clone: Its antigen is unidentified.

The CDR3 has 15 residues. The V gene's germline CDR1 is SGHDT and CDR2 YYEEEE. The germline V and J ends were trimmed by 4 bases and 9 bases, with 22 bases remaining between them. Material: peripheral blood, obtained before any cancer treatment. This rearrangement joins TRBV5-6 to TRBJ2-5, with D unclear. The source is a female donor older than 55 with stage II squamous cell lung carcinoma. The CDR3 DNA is TGTGCCAGCAGCCCAACCGCGTTGCACCGGTCGGCCCAGTACTTC. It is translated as CASSPTALHRSAQYF.